Included here is one TCR beta chain sequence, with context. Sequence at one end of the junction differs from germline and may be a read error. MiXCR, run by TCRdb on the PCR reads, gives a single entry per CDR3 protein. The table lists about 23,000 distinct CDR3 sequences, around 40% of them singletons. The sample belongs to a study of tumor-infiltrating lymphocytes in oesophageal squamous cell carcinoma. The origin of this receptor is a male donor with esophageal squamous cell carcinoma. Sequencing used esophageal tumor tissue.

CDR3 region: CASSLGFCYEQYF. The CDR3 nucleotides are TGTGCCAGCAGTTTAGGATTCTGCTACGAGCAGTACTTT. This chain links TRBV6-2 or TRBV6-3 with TRBJ2-4; D remains ambiguous. There are 13 residues in the CDR3. Germline V CDR1 and CDR2: MNHEY, SVGEGT.